The clone carrying this TCR beta chain was found many times. This entry belongs to a study of blood T cells in healthy people across ages. Turning to the study itself: With template switching, about one barcoded beta molecule was captured per two T cells.

Donor samples were obtained from healthy Caucasian individuals from Russia, aged 6 to 90. Isolating PBMCs gave at least 6 million of these cells per sample. CDR3 size: 13 residues. The germline V and J ends were trimmed by 4 bases and 6 bases, with 12 bases remaining between them. Germline assignment: CDR1 SNHLY and CDR2 FYNNEI. A second PCR, run for roughly 7 to 12 cycles, used a sample-barcoded 5' primer plus a J-beta primer mix. TCRdb recomputed calls from the 5' RACE reads with MiXCR, one row per CDR3 protein. The sample contains just under 900,000 distinct CDR3 sequences, 25% to 30% of which appear only once.

Sample: blood. V is TRBV2 and J is TRBJ2-5; D is uncertain. This clonotype was obtained from a woman of 80 years or more in good health. CDR3 nucleotides: TGTGCCAGCAGTGGTTCTCCTAGTAAGACCCAGTACTTC. It encodes CASSGSPSKTQYF.